One T cell receptor (beta chain) is described in this entry. Its antigen is unknown. V shed 6 bases and J 6 bases; nucleotides not matched to a gene: 6. The length of the CDR3 is 14 residues. Germline CDR1 is MNHNY and CDR2 is SVGAGI (reference sequence). The data were taken from a study of shared clonotypes between healthy human individuals. Overall study results and limits: In contrast to clonotypes shared by all four donors, non-shared clonotypes had lower generation probabilities.

The protocol was immunoSEQ multiplex PCR, while the TCRdb copy is restricted to in-frame clones and leaves out a portion. The table includes 780,000 or so clones, approximately 72% detected once. The rearrangement links TRBV6-6 to TRBJ1-5, with 9 bases fitting TRBD1. This clonotype originated in a woman between 25 and 40 years old in good health. Sequencing was carried out using memory CD4+ T cells sorted from blood. Subset meaning: CD45RA-negative fraction. The CDR3 bases are TGTGCCAGCAGAGGGACAGGGTCCACTCAGCCCCAGCATTTT. Translation: CASRGTGSTQPQHF.